This T cell receptor beta chain was captured by sequencing in a study of control samples from healthy donors and cancer patients. Clones were read by immunoSEQ multiplex PCR, and TCRdb kept only the in-frame ones, dropping some. The table shows fewer than 65,000 clones, with approximately 89% occurring only once. The CDR3 is 12 residues long. V was cut by 10 bases and J by 5 bases, with 11 bases left in between. Germline loops: CDR1 MGHRA, CDR2 YSYEKL. The specimen sequenced was PBMCs. The receptor was isolated from a middle-aged man with colorectal cancer. V and J are TRBV4-1 and TRBJ2-2; no clear D. CDR3 in DNA: TGCGCCACTGCCGGGCAAACCGGGGAGCTGTTTTTT. Amino acid sequence: CATAGQTGELFF.